Listed here are 15 T cell receptor beta chains from one sample, sequenced in a study of blood T cell repertoires in COVID-19. Using immunoSEQ multiplex PCR, the repertoire was profiled, and TCRdb retains in-frame clones only, with some absent. The data hold around 140,000 clones, with 76% observed a single time. The material sequenced was peripheral blood. These receptors originate from a woman aged 80 or over with active or convalescent COVID-19.

The V gene is TRBV19, the J gene TRBJ2-1; tentative D call: TRBD1 (5 bases). The CDR3 runs to 16 residues. CDR1 and CDR2 from the germline V gene are LNHDA and SQIVND (reference sequence). Trimming took 3 bases from V and 6 from J, leaving 18 bases between them. The CDR3 DNA reads TGTGCCAGTAGTATGGTACGGTGGGGCTCTTTCAATGAGCAGTTCTTC. Encoded protein: CASSMVRWGSFNEQFF. Using reference TRBV19 and TRBJ2-1 for the parts outside the CDR3, the full variable domain is DGGITQSPKYLFRKEGQNVTLSCEQNLNHDAMYWYRQDPGQGLRLIYYSQIVNDFQKGDIAEGYSVSREKKESFPLTVTSAQKNPTAFYLCASSMVRWGSFNEQFFGPGTRLTVL.

The chain employs TRBV30 and TRBJ1-4; weak D call: TRBD1 (6 bases). V was shortened by 1 base and J by 1 base, with 16 bases between the two germline ends. From germline, CDR1 is GTSNPN and CDR2 SVGIG (reference sequence). This CDR3 has 17 amino acids. Here the CDR3 DNA reads TGTGCCTGGAGTGCCGGACTGGGGACACAAACTAATGAAAAACTGTTTTTT. Amino acids: CAWSAGLGTQTNEKLFF. Variable domain in full (rest from reference TRBV30 and TRBJ1-4): SQTIHQWPATLVQPVGSPLSLECTVEGTSNPNLYWYRQAAGRGLQLLFYSVGIGQISSEVPQNLSASRPQDRQFILSSKKLLLSDSGFYLCAWSAGLGTQTNEKLFFGSGTQLSVL.

This chain links TRBV7-8 with TRBJ2-7; D perhaps matches TRBD2 (7 bases). This CDR3 spans 13 amino acids. Germline V gene sequence: CDR1 SGHVS, CDR2 FQNEAQ. V lost 5 bases, J lost 4 bases, and 12 bases lay in between. The CDR3 region has the DNA TGTGCCAGCAGCCGGGGGGCAGGGTACGAGCAGTACTTC. It translates to CASSRGAGYEQYF.

A single count supports this clone. The chain combines TRBV27 with TRBJ2-1; 14 bases are shared with TRBD2. This CDR3 has 14 amino acids. Germline CDR1 is MNHEY and CDR2 is SMNVEV (reference sequence). The junction had 2 bases not matched to a gene; V was cut back by 6 bases and J by 7 bases. CDR3 amino acids: CASRTSGGGNEQFF. Written as DNA, the CDR3 is TGTGCCAGCAGGACTAGCGGGGGGGGGAATGAGCAGTTCTTC.

This chain uses TRBV11-3 with TRBJ2-2; no clear D. This CDR3 spans 14 amino acids. The ends were cut back, 1 base at V and 1 base at J, with 4 bases in the middle. Germline CDR1 SGHNT, CDR2 YENEEA. CDR3 DNA sequence: TGTGCCAGCAGCTTAGCGGGGAACACCGGGGAGCTGTTTTTT. Protein sequence: CASSLAGNTGELFF.

A single count supports this clone. CDR3 DNA: TGTGCCAGTAGTATAGTTTCTAGCGGGGGGGCGTCATACAATGAGCAGTTCTTC. Its translation: CASSIVSSGGASYNEQFF. This rearrangement joins TRBV19 to TRBJ2-1; 12 nucleotides agree with TRBD2. Per germline, CDR1 LNHDA and CDR2 SQIVND (reference sequence). V lost 1 base and J lost 4; bases outside the gene matches: 8. The CDR3 consists of 18 residues.

This clone was recorded once. The V and J genes are TRBV5-6 and TRBJ1-1; possible D gene TRBD1, 5 bases. V was pared by 2 bases and J by 7 bases, with 9 bases between. The CDR3 sequence is 12 residues long. Looked up from germline, CDR1 is SGHDT and CDR2 is YYEEEE. This CDR3 is CASSLYRSEAFF. Here the CDR3 DNA reads TGTGCCAGCAGCTTATACAGGAGTGAAGCTTTCTTT.

The chain links TRBV9 to TRBJ1-6; D might be TRBD1 (6 bases). CDR1 SGDLS and CDR2 YYNGEE come from the germline V gene. V was cut by 0 bases and J by 3 bases, with 10 bases left in between. This CDR3 is built from 16 residues. The CDR3 DNA reads TGTGCCAGCAGCGTAGGCCAGGGGATCTATAATTCACCCCTCCACTTT. Its protein is CASSVGQGIYNSPLHF.

This chain connects TRBV19 to TRBJ1-1; TRBD1 is a possible D gene (6 bases). In germline, CDR1 is LNHDA, CDR2 SQIVND (reference sequence). CDR3 size: 11 residues. Trimming removed 3 bases from V and 10 bases from J, with 9 bases in between. CDR3 protein: CASSMGTRAFF. CDR3 nucleotide sequence: TGTGCCAGTAGTATGGGGACAAGAGCTTTCTTT.

The chain employs TRBV7-2 and TRBJ2-7; no definite D call. CDR3 size: 13 residues. Germline V gene lookup returns CDR1 SGHTA and CDR2 FQGNSA. Trimming pared 5 bases from V and 7 bases from J, leaving 15 bases between. The CDR3 bases are TGTGCCAGCAGCCCCCAAGCCAACCGGGAGCAGTACTTC. Translated, it gives CASSPQANREQYF.

The chain employs TRBV28 and TRBJ1-2, with no clear D. There are 13 residues in the CDR3. With 2 bases removed from V and 3 bases from J, the gap between germline ends came to 7 bases. Germline V lookup: CDR1 MDHEN, CDR2 SYDVKM. The CDR3 coding sequence is TGTGCCAGCAGTTTAACTTTAGACTATGGCTACACCTTC. Translated, it gives CASSLTLDYGYTF.

The gene calls are TRBV7-9 and TRBJ2-5; TRBD2 aligns across 9 bases. The trim removed 4 bases at V and 3 bases at J, leaving 9 bases unmatched. This CDR3 region has 16 residues. Germline V CDR1 and CDR2: SEHNR, FQNEAQ (reference sequence). The CDR3 loop reads CASSSNSGGFEETQYF. CDR3 bases: TGTGCCAGCAGCTCCAATAGCGGGGGATTCGAAGAGACCCAGTACTTC. The full variable domain, with the rest looked up from reference TRBV7-9 and TRBJ2-5, is DTGVSQNPRHKITKRGQNVTFRCDPISEHNRLYWYRQTLGQGPEFLTYFQNEAQLEKSRLLSDRFSAERPKGSFSTLEIQRTEQGDSAMYLCASSSNSGGFEETQYFGPGTRLLVL.

This chain uses TRBV25-1 with TRBJ2-7; TRBD1 matches 7 bases. This CDR3 spans 12 amino acids. Trimming removed 10 bases from V and 1 base from J; junction bases left unmatched: 4. CDR1 and CDR2 (germline): MGHDK, SYGVNS. The CDR3 loop is CATRQGSYEQYF. Written as DNA, the CDR3 is TGTGCCACCAGACAGGGTTCCTACGAGCAGTACTTC.

In its sample, this clone was seen a few times. The chain carries TRBV6-5 and TRBJ2-5; 10 nucleotides line up with TRBD2. The CDR3 runs 15 residues. Germline CDR1 and CDR2: MNHEY and SVGAGI. Germline trimming cut 2 bases from V and 2 bases from J; bases unmatched to any gene: 2. DNA for the CDR3: TGTGCCAGCAGTTACCAGACTAGCGGGCAAGAGACCCAGTACTTC. Protein product: CASSYQTSGQETQYF.

The chain recombines TRBV7-2 with TRBJ1-2; 9 bases agree with TRBD1. This CDR3 spans 13 amino acids. The V gene's germline CDR1 is SGHTA and CDR2 FQGNSA. V dropped 5 bases and J dropped 8; count of bases not matched to a gene: 6. CDR3 DNA: TGTGCCAGCAGCAGGGACAGGGCTATGGGCTACACCTTC. Translating gives CASSRDRAMGYTF.